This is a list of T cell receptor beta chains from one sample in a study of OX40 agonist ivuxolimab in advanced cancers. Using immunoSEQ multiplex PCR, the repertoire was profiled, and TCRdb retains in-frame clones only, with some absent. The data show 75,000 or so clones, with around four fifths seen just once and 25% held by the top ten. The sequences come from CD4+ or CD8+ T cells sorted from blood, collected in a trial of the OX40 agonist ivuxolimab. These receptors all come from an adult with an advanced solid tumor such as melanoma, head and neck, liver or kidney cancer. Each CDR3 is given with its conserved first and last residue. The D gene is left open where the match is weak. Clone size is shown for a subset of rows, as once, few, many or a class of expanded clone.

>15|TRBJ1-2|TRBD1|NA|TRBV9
CASREGGGQGRGYTF
TGTGCCAGCAGGGAAGGGGGGGGACAGGGCCGTGGCTACACCTTC
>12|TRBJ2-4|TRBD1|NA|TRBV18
CASSPGKDREYF
TGTGCCAGCTCGCCAGGGAAGGACAGGGAGTACTTC
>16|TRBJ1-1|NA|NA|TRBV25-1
CASSELGGTKNTEAFF
TGTGCCAGCAGTGAACTTGGGGGTACAAAAAACACTGAAGCTTTCTTT
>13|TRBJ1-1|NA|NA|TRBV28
CASTLSGLTEAFF
TGTGCCAGCACCCTGTCCGGTCTCACTGAAGCTTTCTTT
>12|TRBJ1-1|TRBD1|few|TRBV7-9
CATGTVNTEAFF
TGTGCCACGGGGACAGTTAACACTGAAGCTTTCTTT
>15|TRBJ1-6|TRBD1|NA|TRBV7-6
CASSPGTANNSPLHF
TGTGCCAGCAGCCCCGGGACAGCAAATAATTCACCCCTCCACTTT
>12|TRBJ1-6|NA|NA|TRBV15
CATSTRDSPLHF
TGTGCCACCAGCACCCGGGATTCACCCCTCCACTTT
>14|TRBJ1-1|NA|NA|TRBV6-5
CASSYSRSNTEAFF
TGTGCCAGCAGTTACTCGCGCTCGAACACTGAAGCTTTCTTT
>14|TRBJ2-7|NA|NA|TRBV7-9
CASSLDRFSYEQYF
TGTGCCAGCAGCCTGGACAGATTCTCCTACGAGCAGTACTTC
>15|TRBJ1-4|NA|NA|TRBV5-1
CASSFQGETNEKLFF
TGCGCCAGCAGCTTTCAAGGAGAAACTAATGAAAAACTGTTTTTT
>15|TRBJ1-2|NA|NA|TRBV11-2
CASSLDWGGGDGYTF
TGTGCCAGCAGCTTAGATTGGGGAGGGGGAGATGGCTACACCTTC
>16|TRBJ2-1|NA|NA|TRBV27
CASQLGDGWGVDEQFF
TGTGCCAGCCAACTAGGGGACGGATGGGGGGTCGATGAGCAGTTCTTC
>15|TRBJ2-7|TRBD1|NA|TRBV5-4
CASSFRTGGYYEQYF
TGTGCCAGCAGCTTCCGGACAGGGGGATACTACGAGCAGTACTTC
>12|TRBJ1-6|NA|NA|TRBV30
CAWSKGSDPLHF
TGTGCCTGGAGTAAAGGGAGCGATCCCCTCCACTTT
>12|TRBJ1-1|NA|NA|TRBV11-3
CASSFSGTEAFF
TGTGCCAGCAGCTTCTCCGGGACAGAAGCTTTCTTT
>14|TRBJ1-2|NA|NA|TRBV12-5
CASGPVSRYYGYTF
TGTGCTAGTGGTCCCGTGTCACGATACTATGGCTACACCTTC
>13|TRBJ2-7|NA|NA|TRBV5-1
CASSVEDGDEQYF
TGCGCCAGCAGCGTCGAGGACGGAGACGAGCAGTACTTC
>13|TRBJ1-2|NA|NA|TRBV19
CASTNTESSGYTF
TGTGCCAGTACTAATACAGAATCCTCTGGCTACACCTTC
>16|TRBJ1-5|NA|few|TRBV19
CASSIDWQGGNQPQHF
TGTGCCAGTAGTATAGATTGGCAGGGCGGCAATCAGCCCCAGCATTTT
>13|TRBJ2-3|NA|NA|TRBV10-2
CASSESDPDTQYF
TGCGCCAGCAGTGAGTCTGATCCAGATACGCAGTATTTT
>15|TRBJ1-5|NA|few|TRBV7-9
CASSLDSRSNQPQHF
TGTGCCAGCAGCTTAGATTCCCGGAGCAATCAGCCCCAGCATTTT
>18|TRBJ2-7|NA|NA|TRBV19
CASSTQHNRLGTEYEQYF
TGTGCCAGTAGTACGCAACACAACAGACTGGGCACCGAGTACGAGCAGTACTTC
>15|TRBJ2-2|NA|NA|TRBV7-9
CASSHQNRNTGELFF
TGTGCCAGCAGCCATCAGAACCGTAACACCGGGGAGCTGTTTTTT
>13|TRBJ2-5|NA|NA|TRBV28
CASRPGPQETQYF
TGTGCCAGCAGACCCGGGCCCCAAGAGACCCAGTACTTC
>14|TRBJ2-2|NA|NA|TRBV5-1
CASSINEYTGELFF
TGCGCCAGCAGCATTAACGAGTACACCGGGGAGCTGTTTTTT
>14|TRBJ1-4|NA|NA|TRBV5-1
CASSLAGSNEKLFF
TGCGCCAGCAGCTTGGCAGGGTCTAATGAAAAACTGTTTTTT
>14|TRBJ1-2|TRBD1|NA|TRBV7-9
CASSSRTGTGGYTF
TGTGCCAGCAGCTCACGGACAGGGACGGGCGGCTACACCTTC